This T cell receptor beta chain was obtained from a study of radiation and T cells in renal cell carcinoma. Described time point: blood 4 weeks post-SBRT, at nephrectomy. Documented treatment: 15 Gy SBRT to primary tumor, nephrectomy 4 weeks later. Produced via immunoSEQ multiplex PCR; TCRdb's table is partial and in-frame only. Of 120,000 to 150,000 clones in the sample, 86% are singletons; the top ten hold less than 20%. Looked up from germline, CDR1 is LNHDA and CDR2 is SQIVND (reference sequence). The length of the CDR3 is 14 residues. The trim removed 5 bases at V and 7 bases at J, leaving 6 bases unmatched.

Sequenced material: blood, taken from a patient whose treatment included radiotherapy and nephrectomy. The rearrangement links TRBV19 to TRBJ2-5; 11 nucleotides align to TRBD2. This sequence originates from a woman between 50 and 59 years old with renal cell carcinoma. CDR3 nucleotide sequence: TGTGCCAGTAGTGCGACCGGGACTAGCGGGACCCAGTACTTC. Protein sequence: CASSATGTSGTQYF.